Shown below are 10 T cell receptor beta chains from a single sample sequenced in a study of regulatory T cells in long-lasting Graves disease. Combining iRepertoire HTBI primers with Arm-PCR of CDR3 regions, the authors built TCR beta libraries. TCRdb reanalysed the multiplex PCR reads using MiXCR and keeps one entry per CDR3 protein. Of about 460,000 distinct CDR3 sequences in the sample, around a fifth are singletons; the top ten hold around 13%. The time point was: persistent/refractory GD, antithyroid drugs over 5 years with positive TRAb. PBMC RNA served as the TCR library source. The sample was peripheral blood mononuclear cells (PBMCs), taken when the disease was refractory, from a patient treated with antithyroid drugs. The source is a female donor with Graves disease.

The chain combines TRBV6-9 with TRBJ2-7; perhaps TRBD1 as D (6 bases). Looked up from germline, CDR1 is MNHGY and CDR2 is SVAAGI. CDR3 length: 14 residues. Trimming stripped 4 bases from V and 2 bases from J, with 12 bases between. CDR3 in amino acids: CASSSGQPPYEQYF. The CDR3 coding sequence is TGTGCCAGCAGTTCTGGACAGCCCCCCTACGAGCAGTACTTC.

J is TRBJ1-5 and V is TRBV30; no reliable D call. This CDR3 is built from 16 residues. The germline gives CDR1 GTSNPN, CDR2 SVGIG (reference sequence). The germline V and J ends were trimmed by 1 base and 2 bases, with 15 bases remaining between them. The CDR3 nucleotides are TGTGCCTGGAGTGACCCCCCGGCGCGGGGCAATCAGCCCCAGCATTTT. Amino acid sequence: CAWSDPPARGNQPQHF.

This clonotype was picked up a small number of times. The rearrangement uses TRBV3-1 and TRBJ1-2, with 7 nucleotides matching TRBD1. The length of the CDR3 is 14 residues. Trimming cost V 4 bases and J 3 bases; bases outside gene matches: 5. Germline V CDR1 and CDR2: LGHDT, YNNKEL (reference sequence). The CDR3 protein is CASSPGTDDYGYTF. The DNA of the CDR3 is TGTGCCAGCAGCCCCGGGACAGACGACTATGGCTACACCTTC.

The chain links TRBV7-9 to TRBJ1-4; TRBD1 agrees at 11 bases. The ends lost 4 bases at V and 3 bases at J; junction bases unmatched: 1. Germline lookup yields CDR1 SEHNR and CDR2 FQNEAQ (reference sequence). The CDR3 has 15 residues. The CDR3 sequence: CASSWTGGPNEKLFF. CDR3 nucleotide sequence: TGTGCCAGCAGCTGGACAGGGGGCCCTAATGAAAAACTGTTTTTT.

The V gene is TRBV18, the J gene TRBJ1-5; 7 bases line up with TRBD1. The CDR3 runs 17 residues. V trimming: 3 bases; J trimming: 2 bases; junction bases outside the gene matches: 10. Germline V CDR1 and CDR2: KGHSH, LQKENI. Here the CDR3 reads CASSPRQGLLGNQPQHF. The CDR3 coding sequence is TGTGCCAGCTCACCTCGACAGGGTCTTTTGGGCAATCAGCCCCAGCATTTT.

This clonotype was observed at least ten times. The rearrangement uses TRBV2 and TRBJ2-4; the D is unclear. Trimming took 10 bases from V and 7 from J, leaving 14 bases between them. Per germline, CDR1 SNHLY and CDR2 FYNNEI. The CDR3 is 12 amino acids. The CDR3, as DNA: TGTGCCATAATTAGGGAAAGTAACATTCAGTACTTC. Its protein is CAIIRESNIQYF. The full variable domain, rest sourced from reference TRBV2 and TRBJ2-4, is EPEVTQTPSHQVTQMGQEVILRCVPISNHLYFYWYRQILGQKVEFLVSFYNNEISEKSEIFDDQFSVERPDGSNFTLKIRSTKLEDSAMYFCAIIRESNIQYFGAGTRLSVL.

In this sample, this clonotype turned up many times. Here the CDR3 DNA reads TGTGCCAGCAGTCCTGTATCCGGGACAGGGCACGACGAGCAGTACTTC. Translation: CASSPVSGTGHDEQYF. The chain uses TRBV28 and TRBJ2-7, with 9 bases matching TRBD1. This CDR3 comprises 16 residues. The germline V gene has CDR1 MDHEN and CDR2 SYDVKM. J was trimmed by 5 bases and V by 5 bases; bases with no gene match: 13.

The J gene is TRBJ2-2, the V gene TRBV28; possibly TRBD1 for D (6 bases). The CDR3 is 17 amino acids. Germline V gene sequence: CDR1 MDHEN, CDR2 SYDVKM. V lost 2 bases and J lost 2, with 15 bases in between. The CDR3 DNA reads TGTGCCAGCAGTTTACCCGGTGGACAGCTAAACACCGGGGAGCTGTTTTTT. Encoded protein: CASSLPGGQLNTGELFF.

This clonotype has just a few counts. V is TRBV20-1 and J is TRBJ2-2, with 8 bases that match TRBD1. With 6 bases clipped from V and 7 bases from J, the junction kept 7 bases outside the gene matches. Germline V gene data show CDR1 as DFQATT and CDR2 as SNEGSKA (reference sequence). This CDR3 has 13 amino acids. CDR3 nucleotides: TGCAGTGCCGTCGGACAGGGCGGCGGGGAGCTGTTTTTT. Translated: CSAVGQGGGELFF.

This clonotype was picked up one time. The conserved closing phenylalanine or tryptophan is absent in this CDR3, likely reflecting a read error. The chain is built from TRBV28 and TRBJ2-6; TRBD2 agrees at 7 bases. There are 17 residues in the CDR3. Trimming took 10 bases from V and 2 from J; bases not matched to a gene: 14. The germline CDR1 and CDR2 sequences are MDHEN and SYDVKM. CDR3 coding DNA: TGTGCCACCCTGGGGGGGGGGTTTAGTCCTGGGGCCAACGTCCTGACTTCC. This translates into CATLGGGFSPGANVLTS.